This is a list of T cell receptor beta chains from one sample in a study of blood T cell repertoires in COVID-19. The method was immunoSEQ multiplex PCR; TCRdb's version includes in-frame clones alone and lacks a portion of them. The data hold about 130,000 clones, with about 91% observed a single time. The sequencing sample was made of peripheral blood. The receptors come from a man aged 45-60 years with acute or convalescent COVID-19. CDR3s include the opening cysteine and the closing phenylalanine or tryptophan. A D gene is named only where the DNA matches it firmly. Only some rows state a clone size, as once, few, many or a class for expanded clones.

j_gene,d_gene,v_gene,abundance,CDR3nt,CDR3aa
TRBJ2-1,.,TRBV3-1/TRBV3-2,.,TGTGCCAGCAGCCACGGCGGAAGGGGCGATGAGCAGTTCTTC,CASSHGGRGDEQFF
TRBJ2-1,.,TRBV5-6,.,TGTGCCAGCAGCCCCCTCTCAGGGTACAATGAGCAGTTCTTC,CASSPLSGYNEQFF
TRBJ1-2,.,TRBV28,.,TGTGCCAGCAGTCTAGCTAACTATGGCTACACCTTC,CASSLANYGYTF
TRBJ1-1,TRBD1,TRBV18,.,TGTGCCAGCTCACCCACAGGGGCGAACACTGAAGCTTTCTTT,CASSPTGANTEAFF
TRBJ1-2,TRBD1,TRBV7-9,.,TGTGCCAGCAGCTCGAGCCGGGAGGGGGCGCAAGGCTACACCTTC,CASSSSREGAQGYTF
TRBJ1-4,.,TRBV4-1,.,TGCGCCAGCAGCCAAGCGGCCACTATGAGGGAAAAACTGTTTTTT,CASSQAATMREKLFF
TRBJ1-2,.,TRBV11-2,.,TGTGCCAGCAGCCCCGGGGATGCCGGGGGATCTTATGGCTACACCTTC,CASSPGDAGGSYGYTF
TRBJ1-2,.,TRBV5-1,.,TGCGCCAGCAGCTTGGACCAGGGGTATAGTCTAACGTTCGGCTACACCTTC,CASSLDQGYSLTFGYTF
TRBJ1-2,TRBD1,TRBV7-8,.,TGTGCCAGCAGCTTAGCCGGGACAGGGTCATTGGGTGGCTACACCTTC,CASSLAGTGSLGGYTF
TRBJ2-7,.,TRBV5-1,.,TGCGCCAGCAGACAGGGTCCGGGTGAGCAGTACTTC,CASRQGPGEQYF
TRBJ1-1,.,TRBV4-2,.,TGTGCCAGCAGCCAGCAGGACAGTTTGAACACTGAAGCTTTCTTT,CASSQQDSLNTEAFF
TRBJ2-2,.,TRBV12-3/TRBV12-4,.,TGTGCCAGCAGCCGGGGGAACACCGGGGAGCTGTTTTTT,CASSRGNTGELFF
TRBJ2-1,.,TRBV7-9,.,TGTGCCAGCAGCCCCGTCCGGGCGGGGTCGTCCTACAATGAGCAGTTCTTC,CASSPVRAGSSYNEQFF
TRBJ2-3,.,TRBV24-1,.,TGTGCCACCAGTGATTCCCGGCGAGGGTCAGATACGCAGTATTTT,CATSDSRRGSDTQYF
TRBJ2-5,TRBD2,TRBV6-6,.,TGTGCCAGCAGTCTCCAGCCAGGGACTAGCGGGGGGCAAGAGACCCAGTACTTC,CASSLQPGTSGGQETQYF
TRBJ1-3,.,TRBV2,.,TGTGCCAGCAGCTATAACAGGGCTGGAAACACCATATATTTT,CASSYNRAGNTIYF
TRBJ2-1,TRBD1,TRBV5-1,once,TGCGCCAGCAGGCCGCTTGGACAGGCCAATGAGCAGTTCTTC,CASRPLGQANEQFF
TRBJ1-5,.,TRBV5-1,.,TGCGCCAGCAGCTTGGCGGCAGGGATCGATCAGCCCCAGCATTTT,CASSLAAGIDQPQHF
TRBJ2-2,.,TRBV5-1,.,TGCGCCAGCAGCTTGCCACAGGGTGACACCGGGGAGCTGTTTTTT,CASSLPQGDTGELFF
TRBJ1-4,.,TRBV4-2,.,TGTGCCAGCAGCCAAGATAGTGCGCGAACTAATGAAAAACTGTTTTTT,CASSQDSARTNEKLFF
TRBJ1-5,.,TRBV19,.,TGTGCCAGTAGTATAGAAAGGCGGGGAAATCAGCCCCAGCATTTT,CASSIERRGNQPQHF
TRBJ2-3,.,TRBV11-2,.,TGTGCCAGCAGCCAAAGGGACTTCACAGATACGCAGTATTTT,CASSQRDFTDTQYF
TRBJ1-5,TRBD1,TRBV2,.,TGTGCCAGCACCTTACAGGGGGCGCTCAGCAATCAGCCCCAGCATTTT,CASTLQGALSNQPQHF
TRBJ2-1,TRBD2,TRBV7-3,.,TGTGCCAGCAGCTTAGGGACTAGCGGGGCTGAGCAGTTCTTC,CASSLGTSGAEQFF
TRBJ2-7,.,TRBV2,.,TGTGCCAGACAGGGACACGGCTCCTACGAGCAGTACTTC,CARQGHGSYEQYF
TRBJ1-6,TRBD1,TRBV11-1,.,TGTGCCAGCAGCTTTGACAGGGAGCAACTGGATTCACCCCTCCACTTT,CASSFDREQLDSPLHF
TRBJ2-1,TRBD2,TRBV29-1,once,TGCAGCGTTTCAGCGGGAGGTAGTAGGAATGAGCAGTTCTTC,CSVSAGGSRNEQFF
TRBJ2-7,TRBD1,TRBV5-6,.,TGTGCCAGCAGCTTGGGGCCCAGGGGGCCTTCCTACGAGCAGTACTTC,CASSLGPRGPSYEQYF